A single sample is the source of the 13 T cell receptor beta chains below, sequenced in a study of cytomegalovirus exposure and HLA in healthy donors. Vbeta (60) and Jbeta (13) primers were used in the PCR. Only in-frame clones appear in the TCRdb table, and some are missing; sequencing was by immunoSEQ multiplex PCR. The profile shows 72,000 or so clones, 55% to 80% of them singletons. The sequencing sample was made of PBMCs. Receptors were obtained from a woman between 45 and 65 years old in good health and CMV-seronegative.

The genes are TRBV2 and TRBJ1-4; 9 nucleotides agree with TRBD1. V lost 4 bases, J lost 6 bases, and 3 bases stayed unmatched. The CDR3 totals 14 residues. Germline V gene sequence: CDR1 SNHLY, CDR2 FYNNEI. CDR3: CASSVRTGDEKLFF. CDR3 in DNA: TGTGCCAGCAGTGTCCGGACAGGGGATGAAAAACTGTTTTTT. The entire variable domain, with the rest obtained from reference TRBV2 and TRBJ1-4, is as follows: EPEVTQTPSHQVTQMGQEVILRCVPISNHLYFYWYRQILGQKVEFLVSFYNNEISEKSEIFDDQFSVERPDGSNFTLKIRSTKLEDSAMYFCASSVRTGDEKLFFGSGTQLSVL.

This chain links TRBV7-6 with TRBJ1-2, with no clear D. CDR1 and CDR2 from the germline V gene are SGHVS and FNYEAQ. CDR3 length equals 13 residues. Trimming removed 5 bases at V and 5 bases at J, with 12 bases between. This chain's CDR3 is CASSPSPGYGYTF. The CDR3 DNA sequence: TGTGCCAGCAGCCCCTCTCCGGGGTATGGCTACACCTTC. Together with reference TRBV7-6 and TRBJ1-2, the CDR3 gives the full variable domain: GAGVSQSPRYKVTKRGQDVALRCDPISGHVSLYWYRQALGQGPEFLTYFNYEAQQDKSGLPNDRFSAERPEGSISTLTIQRTEQRDSAMYRCASSPSPGYGYTFGSGTRLTVV.

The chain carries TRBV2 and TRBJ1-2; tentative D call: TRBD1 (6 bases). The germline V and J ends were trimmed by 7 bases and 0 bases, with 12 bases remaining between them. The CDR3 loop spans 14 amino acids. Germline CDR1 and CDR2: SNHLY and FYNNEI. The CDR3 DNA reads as TGTGCCAGCACCACGGGGGGCTCTAACTATGGCTACACCTTC. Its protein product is CASTTGGSNYGYTF.

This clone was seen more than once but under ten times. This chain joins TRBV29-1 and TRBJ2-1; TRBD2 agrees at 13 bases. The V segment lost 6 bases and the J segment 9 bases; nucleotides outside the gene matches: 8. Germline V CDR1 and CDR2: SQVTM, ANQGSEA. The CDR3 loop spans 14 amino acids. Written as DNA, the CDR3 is TGCAGCGTAGACGGACTAGCGGGAGTGAGTGAGCAGTTCTTC. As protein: CSVDGLAGVSEQFF.

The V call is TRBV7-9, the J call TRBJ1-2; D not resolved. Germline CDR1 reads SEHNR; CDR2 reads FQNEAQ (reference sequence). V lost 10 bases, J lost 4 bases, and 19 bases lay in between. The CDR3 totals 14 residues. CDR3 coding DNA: TGTGCCATCGACCTGGGAGGTATAGGCTATGGCTACACCTTC. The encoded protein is CAIDLGGIGYGYTF.

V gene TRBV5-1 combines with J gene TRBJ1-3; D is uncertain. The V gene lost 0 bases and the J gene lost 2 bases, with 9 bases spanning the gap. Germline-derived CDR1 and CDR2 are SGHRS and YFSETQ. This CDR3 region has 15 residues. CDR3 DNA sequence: TGCGCCAGCAGCTTGGCCACGGGAACTGGAAACACCATATATTTT. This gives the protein CASSLATGTGNTIYF.

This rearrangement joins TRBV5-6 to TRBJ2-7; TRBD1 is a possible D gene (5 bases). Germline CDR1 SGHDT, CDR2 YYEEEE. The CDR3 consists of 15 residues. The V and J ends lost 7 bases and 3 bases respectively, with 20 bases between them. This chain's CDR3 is CASSTSRVRIYEQYF. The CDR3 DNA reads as TGTGCCAGCTCTACCAGCAGGGTAAGAATCTACGAGCAGTACTTC.

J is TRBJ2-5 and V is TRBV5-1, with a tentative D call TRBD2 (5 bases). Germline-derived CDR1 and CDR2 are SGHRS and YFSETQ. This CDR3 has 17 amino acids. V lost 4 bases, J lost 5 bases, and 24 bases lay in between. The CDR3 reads CASSLIPGGSKSETQYF. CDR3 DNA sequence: TGCGCCAGCAGCCTAATCCCCGGCGGGTCCAAATCGGAGACCCAGTACTTC.

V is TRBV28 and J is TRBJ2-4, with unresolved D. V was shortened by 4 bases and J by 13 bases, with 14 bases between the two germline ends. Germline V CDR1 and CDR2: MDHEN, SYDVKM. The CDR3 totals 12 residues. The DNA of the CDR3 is TGTGCCAGCAGTTCCCGAGGCCCGGAACAGTACTTC. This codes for CASSSRGPEQYF.

The DNA of the CDR3 is TGTGCCAGCAGCTCTACTAGCGATGAGCAGTTCTTC. This translates into CASSSTSDEQFF. This sequence joins TRBV7-9 and TRBJ2-1, with TRBD2 matching 7 bases. The CDR3 length is 12 residues. The V gene's germline CDR1 is SEHNR and CDR2 FQNEAQ (reference sequence). Trimming at V came to 4 bases and at J to 8 bases, leaving 2 bases not matched to a gene.

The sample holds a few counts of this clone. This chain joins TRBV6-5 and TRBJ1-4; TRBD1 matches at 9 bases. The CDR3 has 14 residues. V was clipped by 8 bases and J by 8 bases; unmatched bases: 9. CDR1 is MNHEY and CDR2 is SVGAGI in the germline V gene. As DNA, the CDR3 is TGTGCCAGCGGGATACAGGGGGCGCAGGAAAAACTGTTTTTT. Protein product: CASGIQGAQEKLFF.

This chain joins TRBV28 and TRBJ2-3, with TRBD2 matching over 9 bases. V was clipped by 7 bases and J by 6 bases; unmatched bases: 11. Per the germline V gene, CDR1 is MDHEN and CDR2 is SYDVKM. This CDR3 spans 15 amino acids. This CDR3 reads CASNLLAGVRDTQYF. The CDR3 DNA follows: TGTGCCAGCAATCTCTTAGCGGGAGTCCGTGATACGCAGTATTTT.

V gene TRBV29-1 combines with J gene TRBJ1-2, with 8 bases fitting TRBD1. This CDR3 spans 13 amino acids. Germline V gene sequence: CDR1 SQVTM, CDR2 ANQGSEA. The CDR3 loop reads CNVYNRDRLSYTF. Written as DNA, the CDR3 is TGCAACGTGTACAACCGGGACAGGTTAAGCTACACCTTC.